The T cell receptor beta chain under discussion was sequenced for a study of blood T cells in healthy people across ages. Study-level results: The unknown donor CMV status may have confounded expanded clonotype changes.

Every donor contributed approximately 10 milliliters of peripheral blood by blood draw. With regard to this clonotype: What it binds is not known.

The use of a sample-barcoded 5' primer and a J-beta primer mix characterized a second PCR of roughly 7 to 12 cycles. Using its own MiXCR run on the 5' RACE reads, TCRdb lists one record per CDR3 protein. This sample carries 780,000 or so distinct CDR3 sequences, about 61% of them seen once, and the ten largest clones take approximately 24%. The TCR sequence derives from a man in his forties in good health. The sequenced sample consisted of blood.

CDR3 loop: CASSQRGLSSYEQYF. The DNA for the CDR3 is TGTGCCAGCAGTCAACGGGGGTTGTCCTCCTACGAGCAGTACTTC. The rearrangement joins TRBV12-3 or TRBV12-4 to TRBJ2-7; tentative D call: TRBD2 (6 bases). Trimming removed 5 bases from V and 0 bases from J, with 14 bases in between. The CDR3 contains 15 residues.